What follows is one T cell receptor beta chain and its context. Antigen: not known. The CDR3 has 14 residues. Germline V gene sequence: CDR1 MNHNY, CDR2 SVGAGI (reference sequence). The V end lost 4 bases, the J end lost 0 bases, and 8 bases lay between the germline ends. At sampling all donors were nominally healthy, likely with unrecorded immune exposures. The PCR ran on 60 Vbeta and 13 Jbeta primers. Method: immunoSEQ multiplex PCR; TCRdb's copy keeps in-frame clones and lacks some. The sample carries under 100,000 clones, around 70% recorded once. These data are taken from a study of cytomegalovirus exposure and HLA in healthy donors. Study-wide results and limits: It was confirmed in vitro that three of the CMV-associated chains were specific for CMV antigens.

The source is a woman aged 45 to 65 in good health and CMV-seropositive. The chain is built from TRBV6-6 and TRBJ2-3, with D possibly matching TRBD1 (6 bases). Sample: PBMCs. The CDR3 region has the DNA TGTGCCAGCAGTTCCACAGGGAGCACAGATACGCAGTATTTT. Translated, it gives CASSSTGSTDTQYF.